The 24 T cell receptor beta chains reported below all come from one sample, sequenced in a study of cytomegalovirus exposure and HLA in healthy donors. PCR amplification relied on 60 Vbeta primers (plus 13 Jbeta primers). Only in-frame clones appear in the TCRdb table, and some are missing; sequencing was by immunoSEQ multiplex PCR. The sample lists fewer than 120,000 clones; around 84% were seen once. The sequencing input was PBMCs. The receptors here all came from a woman aged 25 to 45 in good health and CMV-seronegative.

V gene TRBV2 combines with J gene TRBJ2-2, with 8 bases that match TRBD1. Trimming took 0 bases from V and 5 from J; bases not matched to a gene: 2. Germline CDR1 is SNHLY and CDR2 is FYNNEI. The CDR3 is made up of 15 amino acids. DNA for the CDR3: TGTGCCAGCAGTGAAGCCTACAGGGGGACCGGGGAGCTGTTTTTT. Amino acids: CASSEAYRGTGELFF.

This clone is medium-sized by share. J is TRBJ2-1 and V is TRBV4-2, with 11 positions matching TRBD2. V shed 3 bases and J 4 bases; nucleotides not matched to a gene: 2. The CDR3 is 15 amino acids. From germline, CDR1 is LGHNA and CDR2 YNFKEQ. As DNA, the CDR3 is TGTGCCAGCAGCCAGACTAGCGGGGAGTACAATGAGCAGTTCTTC. It translates to CASSQTSGEYNEQFF.

The chain recombines TRBV4-2 with TRBJ2-7, with 7 bases identical to TRBD1. Germline-derived CDR1 and CDR2 are LGHNA and YNFKEQ. The V gene end was trimmed by 3 bases and the J gene end by 0 bases; junction bases not matched to a gene: 8. The CDR3 runs to 16 residues. The CDR3 here is CASSQWKTGSSYEQYF. CDR3 nucleotides: TGTGCCAGCAGCCAGTGGAAGACAGGGAGCTCCTACGAGCAGTACTTC.

V usage is TRBV28 and J usage is TRBJ1-3; 9 bases fit TRBD1. Germline CDR1 reads MDHEN; CDR2 reads SYDVKM. The length of the CDR3 is 14 residues. The V and J ends lost 5 bases and 7 bases, in that order; junction bases with no gene match: 6. CDR3 sequence (DNA): TGTGCCAGCAGTGCCGGGACAGGGTTTAACACCATATATTTT. It yields the protein CASSAGTGFNTIYF.

The chain combines TRBV5-6 with TRBJ2-7; D might be TRBD2 (5 bases). The CDR3 totals 14 residues. V lost 1 base, J lost 3 bases, and 11 bases lay in between. The germline CDR1 and CDR2 sequences are SGHDT and YYEEEE. CDR3 region: CASSLLGVFYEQYF. CDR3 in DNA: TGTGCCAGCAGCTTGCTCGGGGTTTTCTACGAGCAGTACTTC. Complete variable domain (other parts from reference TRBV5-6 and TRBJ2-7): DAGVTQSPTHLIKTRGQQVTLRCSPKSGHDTVSWYQQALGQGPQFIFQYYEEEERQRGNFPDRFSGHQFPNYSSELNVNALLLGDSALYLCASSLLGVFYEQYFGPGTRLTVT.

V usage is TRBV29-1 and J usage is TRBJ1-2; TRBD1 matches at 9 bases. Trimming at V came to 5 bases and at J to 0 bases, leaving 19 bases not matched to a gene. Germline V CDR1 and CDR2: SQVTM, ANQGSEA. The CDR3 is made up of 19 amino acids. The CDR3 loop reads CSVSIGQGILGWSNYGYTF. Here the CDR3 DNA reads TGCAGCGTTTCTATCGGACAGGGGATCCTCGGATGGTCTAACTATGGCTACACCTTC. Supplemented by reference TRBV29-1 and TRBJ1-2, the full variable domain reads SAVISQKPSRDICQRGTSLTIQCQVDSQVTMMFWYRQQPGQSLTLIATANQGSEATYESGFVIDKFPISRPNLTFSTLTVSNMSPEDSSIYLCSVSIGQGILGWSNYGYTFGSGTRLTVV.

The J gene is TRBJ2-1, the V gene TRBV5-6; 7 nucleotides line up with TRBD1. The V gene end was trimmed by 1 base and the J gene end by 6 bases; junction bases not matched to a gene: 1. CDR1 is SGHDT and CDR2 is YYEEEE in the germline V gene. CDR3 length equals 13 residues. The CDR3 coding sequence is TGTGCCAGCAGCTTGACAGGGGCCAATGAGCAGTTCTTC. Translation: CASSLTGANEQFF.

This clone appeared a single time. The chain combines TRBV5-3 with TRBJ1-2; D ambiguous. TRBV5-3 is treated as an ORF (open reading frame) with a function not yet certain. Trimming removed 1 base from V and 7 bases from J, with 14 bases in between. The CDR3 length is 14 residues. The CDR3 spells CARSLNAAPGGYTF. In nucleotides, the CDR3 is TGTGCCAGAAGCTTGAATGCAGCCCCGGGTGGCTACACCTTC.

This clone was detected a few times. The chain employs TRBV6-6 and TRBJ1-1; a possible D gene is TRBD1 (5 bases). The CDR3 has 14 residues. The germline V gene encodes CDR1 MNHNY and CDR2 SVGAGI (reference sequence). V was trimmed by 0 bases and J by 3 bases, leaving 8 bases between them. This chain's CDR3 is CASSYSEGHTEAFF. The CDR3, as DNA: TGTGCCAGCAGTTACTCGGAGGGGCACACTGAAGCTTTCTTT.

J is TRBJ1-2 and V is TRBV5-1; D remains unclear. The CDR3 has 13 amino acids. With 4 bases removed from V and 4 bases from J, the gap between germline ends came to 11 bases. Per germline, CDR1 SGHRS and CDR2 YFSETQ. CDR3 sequence reads: CASSPSITYGYTF. The CDR3 DNA sequence: TGCGCCAGCAGCCCCTCTATAACCTATGGCTACACCTTC.

This chain links TRBV28 with TRBJ1-1; D gene unclear. Germline CDR1 is MDHEN and CDR2 is SYDVKM. CDR3 length equals 14 residues. Trimming shortened V by 1 base and J by 2 bases, and 8 bases separated the two germline ends. The CDR3 nucleotides read TGTGCCAGCAGTTTATCGGGGTCTAACACTGAAGCTTTCTTT. Translated: CASSLSGSNTEAFF.

V usage is TRBV10-3 and J usage is TRBJ1-2, with 10 nucleotides matching TRBD1. V was clipped by 3 bases and J by 8 bases; unmatched bases: 3. Per germline, CDR1 ENHRY and CDR2 SYGVKD. This CDR3 has 13 amino acids. CDR3 bases: TGTGCCATCAGTGACCCGACAGGGGGCGGCTACACCTTC. This codes for CAISDPTGGGYTF.

The chain carries TRBV30 and TRBJ2-6, with unresolved D. V was trimmed by 3 bases and J by 0 bases, leaving 6 bases between them. This CDR3 is 14 amino acids long. CDR1 GTSNPN and CDR2 SVGIG come from the germline V gene (reference sequence). CDR3 protein: CAWRWSSGANVLTF. The DNA for the CDR3 is TGTGCCTGGAGATGGAGCTCTGGGGCCAACGTCCTGACTTTC.

This clone was recorded only once. The gene calls are TRBV28 and TRBJ2-1; 10 nucleotides align to TRBD1. The J segment lost 2 bases and the V segment lost 4 bases, leaving 8 bases of the junction unmatched. The CDR3 is 17 residues long. Germline CDR1 reads MDHEN; CDR2 reads SYDVKM. CDR3 sequence: CASSSTGGKGAYNEQFF. DNA of the CDR3: TGTGCCAGCAGTTCGACAGGGGGCAAGGGAGCCTACAATGAGCAGTTCTTC.

The chain employs TRBV27 and TRBJ1-5; D possibly corresponds to TRBD1 (6 bases). This CDR3 comprises 13 residues. Deletions cut 5 bases from V and 3 bases from J, with 8 bases between. Germline CDR1 MNHEY, CDR2 SMNVEV (reference sequence). In DNA, the CDR3 is TGTGCCAGCAGTCGGACAGTCAATCAGCCCCAGCATTTT. Translated, it gives CASSRTVNQPQHF.

The rearrangement joins TRBV19 to TRBJ1-2; D ambiguous. This CDR3 is 15 amino acids long. The V end was cut by 3 bases, the J end by 1 base, with 12 bases between. CDR1 is LNHDA, CDR2 SQIVND, per germline (reference sequence). CDR3 nucleotides: TGTGCCAGTAGTATGGGCGTTGTGAATAACTATGGCTACACCTTC. This translates into CASSMGVVNNYGYTF. Combining the CDR3 with reference TRBV19 and TRBJ1-2 gives the whole variable domain DGGITQSPKYLFRKEGQNVTLSCEQNLNHDAMYWYRQDPGQGLRLIYYSQIVNDFQKGDIAEGYSVSREKKESFPLTVTSAQKNPTAFYLCASSMGVVNNYGYTFGSGTRLTVV.

The chain couples TRBV28 to TRBJ1-5, with unresolved D. The CDR3 is 13 residues long. Germline values: CDR1 MDHEN, CDR2 SYDVKM. V was pared by 2 bases and J by 3 bases, with 5 bases between. The CDR3 sequence is CASSLQDNQPQHF. CDR3 nucleotides: TGTGCCAGCAGTTTACAGGACAATCAGCCCCAGCATTTT.

This clone was seen only a few times. The chain joins TRBV9 to TRBJ2-3; the match to TRBD1 covers 8 bases. In germline, CDR1 is SGDLS, CDR2 YYNGEE. J gave up 6 bases and V 0 bases, and 9 bases lay outside the gene matches. The CDR3 extends over 16 amino acids. CDR3: CASSVGGQGARDTQYF. In DNA, the CDR3 is TGTGCCAGCAGCGTAGGGGGGCAGGGGGCGCGGGATACGCAGTATTTT.

In this sample, this clone turned up once. The gene calls are TRBV4-2 and TRBJ2-4; D is perhaps TRBD2 (5 bases). Trimming took off 0 bases at V and 7 bases at J, with 13 bases between the two ends. CDR1 is LGHNA and CDR2 is YNFKEQ in the germline V gene. CDR3 size: 15 residues. This CDR3 is CASSQDSSRGNIQYF. The DNA for the CDR3 is TGTGCCAGCAGCCAAGATAGTAGTCGAGGGAACATTCAGTACTTC.

This chain joins TRBV4-2 and TRBJ1-2, with D perhaps TRBD1 (5 bases). This CDR3 has 13 amino acids. CDR1 is LGHNA and CDR2 is YNFKEQ in the germline V gene. Trimming removed 0 bases at V and 8 bases at J, with 10 bases between. For the CDR3, the DNA is TGTGCCAGCAGCCAAGAACGGGGACTGGGCTACACCTTC. This encodes CASSQERGLGYTF.

This clone was counted once. The V and J genes are TRBV18 and TRBJ1-1, with 10 bases lining up with TRBD1. The CDR3 extends over 15 amino acids. The V and J ends lost 6 bases and 3 bases, in that order; junction bases with no gene match: 7. Germline lookup yields CDR1 KGHSH and CDR2 LQKENI. The CDR3 sequence: CASSGDRGGHTEAFF. The CDR3 DNA reads as TGTGCCAGCTCCGGGGACAGGGGAGGACACACTGAAGCTTTCTTT.

The V and J genes are TRBV29-1 and TRBJ2-3; perhaps TRBD2 as D (5 bases). Germline V gives CDR1 SQVTM, CDR2 ANQGSEA. The V and J ends lost 5 bases and 1 base respectively, with 7 bases between them. The CDR3 has 12 amino acids. The CDR3 spells CSVREGTDTQYF. CDR3 DNA: TGCAGCGTTCGGGAAGGCACAGATACGCAGTATTTT.

The rearrangement joins TRBV21-1 to TRBJ2-7; the tabulated D call, TRBD1, remains unverified against the DNA. TRBV21-1 is shown as a pseudogene. CDR3 length equals 16 residues. CDR3 in amino acids: CASSTGGTGGPYEQYF. The CDR3 DNA reads TGTGCCAGCAGCACCGGAGGGACAGGGGGTCCCTACGAGCAGTACTTC.

The V gene is TRBV4-3, the J gene TRBJ1-2; 9 nucleotides line up with TRBD1. V lost 7 bases and J lost 6; bases outside the gene matches: 3. Germline values: CDR1 LGHNA, CDR2 YSLEER. The CDR3 totals 12 residues. The CDR3 region is CASKGDRDGYTF. Written as DNA, the CDR3 is TGCGCCAGCAAGGGGGACAGGGATGGCTACACCTTC.